This T cell receptor (beta chain) was sequenced for a study of shared clonotypes between healthy human individuals. Looking at the study overall: Each donor's CD4 naive and CD4 memory cells filled three plates apiece, CD8 naive two, and CD8 memory one. Regarding the study as a whole: Rarefaction revealed incomplete sorted-subset sequencing despite large depth. Across subsets, estimated richness was generally greater for naive than for memory populations.

Germline CDR1 and CDR2: SGHTA and FQGNSA. The ends lost 5 bases at V and 3 bases at J; junction bases unmatched: 9. The CDR3 covers 15 residues. Concerning this clone itself: What it recognizes is unknown.

Sequencing was performed with immunoSEQ multiplex PCR; in TCRdb, only in-frame clones are kept and a portion is missing. This table holds 950,000 to 1,100,000 clones, roughly 80% found once. The chain joins TRBV7-2 to TRBJ2-5, with TRBD1 identical over 7 bases. The sequence came from a man in his late teens or twenties in good health. Sequencing used memory CD4+ T cells sorted from blood. Subset reported: CD45RA-negative fraction. CDR3 sequence (DNA): TGTGCCAGCAGCCCCCGCGACAGGGTAAAAGAGACCCAGTACTTC. Protein: CASSPRDRVKETQYF.